The T cell receptor (beta chain) described here comes from a study of control samples from healthy donors and cancer patients. The V end was cut by 5 bases, the J end by 1 base, with 8 bases between. This CDR3 region has 13 residues. Germline V lookup: CDR1 SEHNR, CDR2 FQNEAQ (reference sequence). The repertoire was sequenced with immunoSEQ multiplex PCR; TCRdb's copy has only in-frame clones and lacks some. The profile shows some 140,000 clones, roughly 94% of them singletons. The genes are TRBV7-9 and TRBJ1-1; D not certain. This TCR came from a man in his fifties or sixties with colorectal cancer. Specimen: PBMCs. The CDR3 loop is CASSPGSNTEAFF. The CDR3 nucleotides are TGTGCCAGCAGCCCTGGTTCGAACACTGAAGCTTTCTTT. The full variable domain, rest sourced from reference TRBV7-9 and TRBJ1-1, is DTGVSQNPRHKITKRGQNVTFRCDPISEHNRLYWYRQTLGQGPEFLTYFQNEAQLEKSRLLSDRFSAERPKGSFSTLEIQRTEQGDSAMYLCASSPGSNTEAFFGQGTRLTVV.